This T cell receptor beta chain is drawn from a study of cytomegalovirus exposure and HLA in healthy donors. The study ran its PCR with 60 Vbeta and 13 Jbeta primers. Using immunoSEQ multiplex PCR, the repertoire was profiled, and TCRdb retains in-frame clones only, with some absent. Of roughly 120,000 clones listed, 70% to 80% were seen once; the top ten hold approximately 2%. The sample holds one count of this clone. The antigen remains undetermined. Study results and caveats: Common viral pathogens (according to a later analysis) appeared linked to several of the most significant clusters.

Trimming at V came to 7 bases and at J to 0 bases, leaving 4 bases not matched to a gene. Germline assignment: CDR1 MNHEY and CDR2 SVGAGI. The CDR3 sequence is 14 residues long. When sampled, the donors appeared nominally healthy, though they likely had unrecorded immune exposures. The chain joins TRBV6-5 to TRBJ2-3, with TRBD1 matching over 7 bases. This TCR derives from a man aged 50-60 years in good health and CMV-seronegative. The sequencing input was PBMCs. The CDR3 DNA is TGTGCCAGCACAAAGGACAGGAGCACAGATACGCAGTATTTT. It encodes CASTKDRSTDTQYF.